This T cell receptor (beta chain) appears in the sequencing data of a study of blood T cell repertoires in COVID-19. On the study more broadly: Both acute and convalescent COVID-19 samples were obtained from the United States, Italy and Spain. PBMCs, B-cell-depleted T cells, or T cells provided the cDNA or gDNA that made up the material.

Seattle researchers signed up patients amid active infection and tracked them longitudinally. Of note for this clone: The identical CDR3 is also encoded by other nucleotide sequences in the sample.

Germline V CDR1 and CDR2: MNHEY, SVGAGI. This CDR3 region has 13 residues. The V and J ends lost 6 bases and 2 bases respectively, with 10 bases between them. As originally analysed: Amplified reference gene primers provided the basis for estimating nucleated cell counts. Produced via immunoSEQ multiplex PCR; TCRdb's table is partial and in-frame only. That table is the source of V, J and clone size, and D and trimming were worked out from the DNA. In the table there are around 260,000 clones, roughly 86% of which are singletons. The specimen was peripheral blood. The chain links TRBV6-5 to TRBJ1-2; no clear D gene. This clonotype was sampled from a woman between 55 and 75 years old with COVID-19, enrolled during active disease. CDR3: CASSLTPNYGYTF. As DNA, the CDR3 is TGTGCCAGCAGCCTGACACCCAACTATGGCTACACCTTC.